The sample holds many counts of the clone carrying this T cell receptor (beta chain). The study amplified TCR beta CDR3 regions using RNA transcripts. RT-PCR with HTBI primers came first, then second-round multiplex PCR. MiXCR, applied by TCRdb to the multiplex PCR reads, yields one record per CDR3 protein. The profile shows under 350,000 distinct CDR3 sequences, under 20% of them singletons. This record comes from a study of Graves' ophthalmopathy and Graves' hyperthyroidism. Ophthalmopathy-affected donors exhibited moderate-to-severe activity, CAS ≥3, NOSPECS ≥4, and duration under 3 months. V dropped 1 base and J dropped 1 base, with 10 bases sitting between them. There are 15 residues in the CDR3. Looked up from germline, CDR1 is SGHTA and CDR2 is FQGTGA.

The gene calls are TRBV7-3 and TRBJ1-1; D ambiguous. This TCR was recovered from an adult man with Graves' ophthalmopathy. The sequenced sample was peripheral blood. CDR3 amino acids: CASSLMKSSNTEAFF. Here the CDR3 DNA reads TGTGCCAGCAGCTTAATGAAGAGTTCGAACACTGAAGCTTTCTTT.